What follows are 14 T cell receptor beta chains derived from one specimen sequenced in a study of blood T cell repertoires in COVID-19. Generated by immunoSEQ multiplex PCR, the TCRdb table keeps only in-frame clones and is missing some. The repertoire holds around 300,000 clones, with over 75% as singletons. The sample comprised PBMCs or T cells enriched from blood (not recorded which). These receptors were collected from a woman under 30 who had recovered from COVID-19.

The chain joins TRBV6-5 to TRBJ1-2; no definite D call. V was cut by 5 bases and J by 5 bases, with 12 bases left in between. CDR1 is MNHEY and CDR2 is SVGAGI in the germline V gene. The CDR3 sequence is 13 residues long. CDR3 DNA: TGTGCCAGCAGTACCAACCAGTTGTATGGCTACACCTTC. This sequence encodes CASSTNQLYGYTF.

The sample holds one count of this clone. The chain recombines TRBV5-1 with TRBJ2-7; TRBD2 matches at 9 bases. CDR3 length: 19 residues. With 4 bases clipped from V and 2 bases from J, the junction kept 19 bases outside the gene matches. The germline V gene has CDR1 SGHRS and CDR2 YFSETQ. CDR3: CASSAQWGASGGLAYEQYF. The CDR3 nucleotides read TGCGCCAGCAGCGCGCAGTGGGGCGCGAGCGGGGGGCTCGCCTACGAGCAGTACTTC.

The V gene is TRBV5-4, the J gene TRBJ2-1; 10 bases match TRBD2. CDR3 size: 15 residues. Germline assignment: CDR1 SGHNT and CDR2 YYREEE (reference sequence). With 6 bases clipped from V and 7 bases from J, the junction kept 10 bases outside the gene matches. The DNA for the CDR3 is TGTGCCAGCACCAAGGGAGCGGGGGGGCTAAATGAGCAGTTCTTC. Protein: CASTKGAGGLNEQFF. Complete variable domain (other parts from reference TRBV5-4 and TRBJ2-1): ETGVTQSPTHLIKTRGQQVTLRCSSQSGHNTVSWYQQALGQGPQFIFQYYREEENGRGNFPPRFSGLQFPNYSSELNVNALELDDSALYLCASTKGAGGLNEQFFGPGTRLTVL.

The genes are TRBV6-5 and TRBJ1-6, with 7 bases identical to TRBD1. The CDR3 spans 14 residues. V lost 5 bases, J lost 3 bases, and 1 base stayed unmatched. Germline values: CDR1 MNHEY, CDR2 SVGAGI. The CDR3 spells CASSRQGYNSPLHF. The CDR3 nucleotides are TGTGCCAGCAGTCGACAGGGCTATAATTCACCCCTCCACTTT.

The CDR3 reads CASSIRVSSGGKDTQYF. In DNA form, the CDR3 reads TGTGCCAGTAGTATAAGAGTTTCCAGCGGGGGGAAGGATACGCAGTATTTT. The chain has TRBV19 and TRBJ2-3; the match to TRBD2 covers 9 bases. With V trimmed by 2 bases and J by 6 bases, 12 bases remained unmatched. In germline, CDR1 is LNHDA, CDR2 SQIVND (reference sequence). The CDR3 runs to 17 residues.

The V and J genes are TRBV18 and TRBJ2-7; 7 bases agree with TRBD1. Germline V gene sequence: CDR1 KGHSH, CDR2 LQKENI. The V segment lost 3 bases and the J segment 1 base; nucleotides outside the gene matches: 3. The CDR3 spans 14 residues. CDR3 sequence: CASSPRQGSYEQYF. For the CDR3, the DNA is TGTGCCAGCTCACCCCGACAGGGATCCTACGAGCAGTACTTC.

This clone was seen a few times. J is TRBJ1-5 and V is TRBV5-4; 8 bases agree with TRBD1. J gave up 5 bases and V 4 bases, and 5 bases lay outside the gene matches. CDR3 size: 14 residues. CDR1 is SGHNT, CDR2 YYREEE, per germline (reference sequence). The CDR3 coding sequence is TGTGCCAGCAGCGAAGGGACAGGTTATCAGCCCCAGCATTTT. It yields the protein CASSEGTGYQPQHF.

V usage is TRBV4-1 and J usage is TRBJ1-1; 7 positions agree with TRBD1. The CDR3 has 22 amino acids. Unmatched junction bases numbered 23, after V lost 1 base and J lost 0 bases. Germline CDR1 and CDR2: MGHRA and YSYEKL. CDR3 in amino acids: CASSQAPLRNQLRGFVNTEAFF. Here the CDR3 DNA reads TGCGCCAGCAGCCAAGCACCCTTACGGAATCAACTCAGGGGGTTCGTGAACACTGAAGCTTTCTTT.

This clone has only one observation. This chain joins TRBV9 and TRBJ2-7; a possible D gene is TRBD2 (6 bases). The germline gives CDR1 SGDLS, CDR2 YYNGEE. CDR3 length: 13 amino acids. V was trimmed by 4 bases and J by 2 bases, leaving 10 bases between them. CDR3 amino acids: CASSSGLTYEQYF. DNA for the CDR3: TGTGCCAGCAGCTCGGGACTCACCTACGAGCAGTACTTC.

This sequence joins TRBV2 and TRBJ2-6; the D gene is possibly TRBD1 (5 bases). The CDR3 runs 16 residues. Trimming took 8 bases from V and 4 from J, leaving 18 bases between them. Germline V gene data show CDR1 as SNHLY and CDR2 as FYNNEI. CDR3 coding DNA: TGTGCCAGCGAGGCGACAGTATTCTCCGGGGCCAACGTCCTGACTTTC. Translation: CASEATVFSGANVLTF.

The chain employs TRBV6-5 and TRBJ1-1; weak D call: TRBD1 (6 bases). Trimming took 5 bases from V and 6 from J, leaving 10 bases between them. The CDR3 loop spans 12 amino acids. The germline V gene has CDR1 MNHEY and CDR2 SVGAGI. CDR3 in amino acids: CASSPTGPEAFF. The CDR3, as DNA: TGTGCCAGCAGTCCAACAGGGCCTGAAGCTTTCTTT.

This clone was counted once. This chain connects TRBV28 to TRBJ1-2, with a tentative D call TRBD1 (5 bases). This CDR3 has 14 residues. Germline assignment: CDR1 MDHEN and CDR2 SYDVKM. The V end was cut by 3 bases, the J end by 5 bases, with 13 bases between. CDR3 loop: CASSFSRQRYGYTF. In nucleotides, the CDR3 is TGTGCCAGCAGTTTCTCGCGACAGCGATATGGCTACACCTTC.

This clone appeared a single time. The rearrangement uses TRBV29-1 and TRBJ1-2, with D unclear. Deletions cut 7 bases from V and 5 bases from J, with 11 bases between. CDR3 size: 11 residues. Looked up from germline, CDR1 is SQVTM and CDR2 is ANQGSEA. The CDR3 loop is CSASGGYGYTF. The CDR3 DNA reads as TGCAGCGCCTCGGGAGGGTATGGCTACACCTTC.

This chain joins TRBV7-8 and TRBJ2-5; D is perhaps TRBD2 (5 bases). Germline CDR1 is SGHVS and CDR2 is FQNEAQ. The length of the CDR3 is 11 residues. Trimming took 3 bases from V and 7 from J, leaving 6 bases between them. Here the CDR3 reads CASSFEGTQYF. The CDR3 DNA is TGTGCCAGCAGCTTTGAGGGGACCCAGTACTTC.